This T cell receptor (beta chain) was profiled in a study of blood T cell repertoires in COVID-19. The ends were cut back, 4 bases at V and 2 bases at J, with 10 bases in the middle. Germline assignment: CDR1 SGHNT and CDR2 YYREEE (reference sequence). The CDR3 loop spans 14 amino acids. Clones were sequenced by immunoSEQ multiplex PCR, and TCRdb holds only the in-frame ones, with some missing. The sample lists about 250,000 clones; around 86% were seen once. This receptor was taken from a woman of 80 years or more with COVID-19, enrolled during active disease. The V gene is TRBV5-4, the J gene TRBJ1-3, with D perhaps matching TRBD1 (6 bases). The specimen sequenced was peripheral blood. Here the CDR3 DNA reads TGTGCCAGCAGCCCTAACAGGGCTGGAAACACCATATATTTT. Its translation is CASSPNRAGNTIYF.